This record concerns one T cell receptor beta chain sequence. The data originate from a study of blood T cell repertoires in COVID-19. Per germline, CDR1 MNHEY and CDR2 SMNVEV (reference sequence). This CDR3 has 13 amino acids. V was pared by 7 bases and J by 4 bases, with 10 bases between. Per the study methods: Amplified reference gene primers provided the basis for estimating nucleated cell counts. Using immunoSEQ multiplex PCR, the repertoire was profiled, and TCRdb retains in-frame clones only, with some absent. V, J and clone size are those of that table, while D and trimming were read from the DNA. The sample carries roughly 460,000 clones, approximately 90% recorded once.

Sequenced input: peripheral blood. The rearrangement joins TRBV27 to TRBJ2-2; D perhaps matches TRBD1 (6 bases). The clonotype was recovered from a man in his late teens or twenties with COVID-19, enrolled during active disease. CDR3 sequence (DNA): TGTGCCAGCACCCGAGGGGGCACCGGGGAGCTGTTTTTT. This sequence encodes CASTRGGTGELFF.